These 18 T cell receptor beta chains came from one sample sequenced in a study of blood T cell repertoires in COVID-19 (dated by TCRdb to between 2020 and 2021). Preparation of the library involved the immunoSEQ multiplex PCR assay. The table was pulled from immuneACCESS by TCRdb, which kept in-frame rearrangements only. Such tables lose some clones; where checked, under half of the loss comes from unresolved V genes, and the rest has no known cause. This sample has around 100,000 clones in its table, and roughly 92% of those were observed once. The top ten clonotypes cover more than 5% of the sample. Input material: peripheral blood. The receptors here all came from a man between 65 and 85 years old with acute or convalescent COVID-19.

Within the sample, this clone is medium-sized. The chain is built from TRBV27 and TRBJ1-5; tentatively, D is TRBD1 (5 bases). CDR1 and CDR2 from the germline V gene are MNHEY and SMNVEV (reference sequence). The V gene lost 1 base and the J gene lost 2 bases, with 9 bases spanning the gap. The CDR3 contains 15 residues. Written as DNA, the CDR3 is TGTGCCAGCAGTTTATGGGGGGGTGGCAATCAGCCCCAGCATTTT. Protein product: CASSLWGGGNQPQHF.

The chain links TRBV3-1 (or the pseudogene TRBV3-2) to TRBJ2-2, with TRBD1 identical over 11 bases. J was trimmed by 8 bases and V by 0 bases; bases with no gene match: 5. The CDR3 is made up of 16 amino acids. Germline-derived CDR1 and CDR2 are LGHDT and YNNKEL (reference sequence). The CDR3: CASSQDGTGGLGELFF. Here the CDR3 DNA reads TGTGCCAGCAGCCAAGATGGGACAGGGGGTTTAGGGGAGCTGTTTTTT.

This sequence joins TRBV11-2 and TRBJ1-6; D perhaps matches TRBD1 (5 bases). V was clipped by 6 bases and J by 10 bases, with 19 bases between them. Germline CDR1 reads SGHAT; CDR2 reads FQNNGV. There are 15 residues in the CDR3. The CDR3, as DNA: TGTGCCAGCAGGTTCGGAGGGGCAGTCGACTCACCCCTCCACTTT. Protein product: CASRFGGAVDSPLHF. The complete variable domain, with remaining parts taken from reference TRBV11-2 and TRBJ1-6, reads EAGVAQSPRYKIIEKRQSVAFWCNPISGHATLYWYQQILGQGPKLLIQFQNNGVVDDSQLPKDRFSAERLKGVDSTLKIQPAKLEDSAVYLCASRFGGAVDSPLHFGNGTRLTVT.

V usage is TRBV7-9 and J usage is TRBJ1-1; D is perhaps TRBD1 (6 bases). Germline V gives CDR1 SEHNR, CDR2 FQNEAQ (reference sequence). V was clipped by 6 bases and J by 4 bases, with 15 bases between them. The CDR3 sequence is 14 residues long. The CDR3 protein is CASRQGLSGTEAFF. CDR3 in DNA: TGTGCCAGCAGACAGGGTTTGAGTGGCACTGAAGCTTTCTTT.

The CDR3 nucleotides read TGTGCCAGCAGTCCGTGGGGGGACCTCAATCAGCCCCAGCATTTT. It yields the protein CASSPWGDLNQPQHF. This rearrangement joins TRBV6-5 to TRBJ1-5; a weak D match, TRBD1 (5 bases). The CDR3 runs to 15 residues. Germline values: CDR1 MNHEY, CDR2 SVGAGI. Deletions cut 5 bases from V and 3 bases from J, with 14 bases between.

The rearrangement joins TRBV6-5 to TRBJ2-7; 10 bases are shared with TRBD1. CDR1 is MNHEY, CDR2 SVGAGI, per germline. After removal of 0 bases from V and 2 bases from J, the junction contained 4 bases not matched to a gene. This CDR3 spans 16 amino acids. The CDR3 loop reads CASSYSTGTGAYEQYF. The DNA for the CDR3 is TGTGCCAGCAGTTACTCCACCGGGACAGGGGCCTACGAGCAGTACTTC.

V usage is TRBV25-1 and J usage is TRBJ1-1; the D gene is possibly TRBD1 (6 bases). Germline assignment: CDR1 MGHDK and CDR2 SYGVNS. The length of the CDR3 is 15 residues. Trimming removed 1 base from V and 0 bases from J, with 9 bases in between. The CDR3 spells CASSESGVLNTEAFF. The CDR3 coding sequence is TGTGCCAGCAGTGAATCAGGGGTTTTGAACACTGAAGCTTTCTTT. The full variable domain, rest sourced from reference TRBV25-1 and TRBJ1-1, is EADIYQTPRYLVIGTGKKITLECSQTMGHDKMYWYQQDPGMELHLIHYSYGVNSTEKGDLSSESTVSRIRTEHFPLTLESARPSHTSQYLCASSESGVLNTEAFFGQGTRLTVV.

The rearrangement links TRBV3-1 (or the pseudogene TRBV3-2) to TRBJ1-5; perhaps TRBD1 as D (5 bases). Deletions cut 4 bases from V and 2 bases from J, with 12 bases between. This CDR3 comprises 15 residues. Germline CDR1 LGHDT, CDR2 YNNKEL (reference sequence). CDR3 coding DNA: TGTGCCAGCAGCCCTCAAGGGGTGGGCAATCAGCCCCAGCATTTT. It encodes CASSPQGVGNQPQHF.

CDR3 sequence: CASYLGTSGGTQETQYF. Written as DNA, the CDR3 is TGTGCCAGCTATTTGGGGACTAGCGGGGGTACCCAAGAGACCCAGTACTTC. The chain uses TRBV3-1 (or the pseudogene TRBV3-2) and TRBJ2-5, with 14 bases that match TRBD2. This CDR3 is 17 amino acids long. Germline V gives CDR1 LGHDT, CDR2 YNNKEL (reference sequence). Trimming at V came to 8 bases and at J to 1 base, leaving 9 bases not matched to a gene.

V and J are TRBV19 and TRBJ2-1; 8 bases map to TRBD2. Germline lookup yields CDR1 LNHDA and CDR2 SQIVND (reference sequence). V was pared by 10 bases and J by 1 base, with 3 bases of the junction left unmatched. The CDR3 spans 13 residues. CDR3 DNA: TGTGCCACCAAGCGGGGGTCCTACAATGAGCAGTTCTTC. Its translation is CATKRGSYNEQFF.

This chain uses TRBV7-9 with TRBJ1-4; D possibly corresponds to TRBD1 (5 bases). V was pared by 5 bases and J by 5 bases, with 12 bases between. Germline V gene sequence: CDR1 SEHNR, CDR2 FQNEAQ (reference sequence). This CDR3 contains 14 residues. CDR3 coding DNA: TGTGCCAGCAGCAACCGGGAGGGGAATGAAAAACTGTTTTTT. The encoded protein is CASSNREGNEKLFF.

The J gene is TRBJ1-1, the V gene TRBV4-3; D might be TRBD1 (5 bases). The CDR3 is 14 residues long. In germline, CDR1 is LGHNA, CDR2 YSLEER. Deletions cut 4 bases from V and 5 bases from J, with 14 bases between. CDR3 nucleotide sequence: TGCGCCAGCAGCCCGGCAGCGGGGCTAACTGAAGCTTTCTTT. Amino acids: CASSPAAGLTEAFF.

The chain links TRBV6-5 to TRBJ2-3, with 11 bases fitting TRBD2. Germline CDR1 reads MNHEY; CDR2 reads SVGAGI. The CDR3 consists of 16 residues. V lost 2 bases, J lost 6 bases, and 7 bases stayed unmatched. The CDR3: CASSYPTSGGMDTQYF. The DNA of the CDR3 is TGTGCCAGCAGTTACCCTACTAGCGGGGGAATGGATACGCAGTATTTT.

The chain combines TRBV28 with TRBJ2-7; 8 nucleotides line up with TRBD1. CDR1 and CDR2 from the germline V gene are MDHEN and SYDVKM. Trimming removed 6 bases from V and 2 bases from J; junction bases left unmatched: 3. The CDR3 totals 13 residues. Written as DNA, the CDR3 is TGTGCCAGCAGCGGGACAGGCCCCTACGAGCAGTACTTC. Amino acids: CASSGTGPYEQYF.

This clone was counted a few times. Germline is not matched at one junction end, which may reflect a read error. V is TRBV6-1 and J is TRBJ2-1, with no clear D. The length of the CDR3 is 15 residues. Germline CDR1 reads MNHNS; CDR2 reads SASEGT. The CDR3 bases are TGTGCCAGCAGTCAAGCCATCACTCCCTACAATGAGCAGTTCTTC. Translating it yields CASSQAITPYNEQFF.

The chain couples TRBV9 to TRBJ2-3; 13 bases match TRBD2. CDR3 size: 16 residues. V shed 3 bases, J shed 2 bases, and the junction held 3 bases outside the gene matches. Germline CDR1 and CDR2: SGDLS and YYNGEE. As DNA, the CDR3 is TGTGCCAGCAGCGAGGGACTAGCGGGGATCACAGATACGCAGTATTTT. It encodes CASSEGLAGITDTQYF.

This sequence joins TRBV4-1 and TRBJ2-1; no definite D call. The CDR3 is 13 amino acids. Germline-derived CDR1 and CDR2 are MGHRA and YSYEKL. V was shortened by 0 bases and J by 6 bases, with 6 bases between the two germline ends. The CDR3 bases are TGCGCCAGCAGCCAAGACCCGGTCAATGAGCAGTTCTTC. Encoded protein: CASSQDPVNEQFF.

The chain is built from TRBV2 and TRBJ2-7; 9 positions agree with TRBD1. CDR3 length equals 15 residues. In germline, CDR1 is SNHLY, CDR2 FYNNEI. V gave up 6 bases and J gave up 3 bases; unmatched junction bases: 9. CDR3 loop: CASSPDRGVDYEQYF. For the CDR3, the DNA is TGTGCCAGCAGCCCGGACAGGGGAGTTGACTACGAGCAGTACTTC.